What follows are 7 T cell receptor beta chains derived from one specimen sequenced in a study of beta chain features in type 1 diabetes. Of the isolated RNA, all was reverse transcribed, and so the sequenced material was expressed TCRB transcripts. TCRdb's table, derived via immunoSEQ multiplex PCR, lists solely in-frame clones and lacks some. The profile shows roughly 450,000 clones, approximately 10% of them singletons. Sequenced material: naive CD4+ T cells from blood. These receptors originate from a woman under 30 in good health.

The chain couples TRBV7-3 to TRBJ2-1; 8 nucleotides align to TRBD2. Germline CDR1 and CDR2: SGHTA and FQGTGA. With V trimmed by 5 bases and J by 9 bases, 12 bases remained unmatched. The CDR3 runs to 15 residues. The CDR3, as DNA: TGTGCCAGCAGCCGCGTCGCGGGGGGTATAGGTGAGCAGTTCTTC. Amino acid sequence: CASSRVAGGIGEQFF.

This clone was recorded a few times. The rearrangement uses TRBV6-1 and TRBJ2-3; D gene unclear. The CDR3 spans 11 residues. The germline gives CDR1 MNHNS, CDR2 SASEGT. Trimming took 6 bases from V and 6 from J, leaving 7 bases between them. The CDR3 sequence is CASSLRDTQYF. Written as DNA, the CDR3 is TGTGCCAGCAGCCTCAGGGATACGCAGTATTTT.

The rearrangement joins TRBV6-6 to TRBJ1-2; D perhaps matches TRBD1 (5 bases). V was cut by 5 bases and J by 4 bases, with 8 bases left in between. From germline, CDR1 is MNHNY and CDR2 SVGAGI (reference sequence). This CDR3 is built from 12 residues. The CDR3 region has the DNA TGTGCCAGCAGTGGGACCGGCTATGGCTACACCTTC. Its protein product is CASSGTGYGYTF.

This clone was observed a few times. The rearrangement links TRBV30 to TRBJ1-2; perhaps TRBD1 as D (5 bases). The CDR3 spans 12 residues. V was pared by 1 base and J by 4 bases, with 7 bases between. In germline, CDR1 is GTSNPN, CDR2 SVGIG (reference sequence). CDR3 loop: CAWSADSYGYTF. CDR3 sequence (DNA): TGTGCCTGGAGTGCTGACAGCTATGGCTACACCTTC.

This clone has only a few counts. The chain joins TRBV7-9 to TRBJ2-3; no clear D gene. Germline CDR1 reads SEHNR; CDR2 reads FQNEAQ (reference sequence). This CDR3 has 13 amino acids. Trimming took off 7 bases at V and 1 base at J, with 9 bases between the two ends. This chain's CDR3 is CASTPPGTDTQYF. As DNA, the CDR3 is TGTGCCAGCACCCCTCCGGGCACAGATACGCAGTATTTT.

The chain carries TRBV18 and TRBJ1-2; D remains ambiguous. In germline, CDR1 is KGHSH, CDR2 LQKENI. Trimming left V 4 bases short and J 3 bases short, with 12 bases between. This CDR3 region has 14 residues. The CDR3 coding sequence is TGTGCCAGCTCACTGGCCCGGGGTGACTATGGCTACACCTTC. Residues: CASSLARGDYGYTF.

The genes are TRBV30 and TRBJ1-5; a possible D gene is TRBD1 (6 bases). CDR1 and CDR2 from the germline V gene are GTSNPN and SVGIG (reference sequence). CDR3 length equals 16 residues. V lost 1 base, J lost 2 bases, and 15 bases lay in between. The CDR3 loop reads CAWSGHRVSGNQPQHF. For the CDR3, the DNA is TGTGCCTGGAGTGGCCACAGGGTTTCGGGCAATCAGCCCCAGCATTTT.